This T cell receptor beta chain was found in a study of cytomegalovirus exposure and HLA in healthy donors. Turning to this clone: The target antigen is unknown.

Points from the study as a whole: In vitro testing confirmed a few CMV-associated chains as specific for CMV antigens. Researchers counted around 150 TCR beta chains as cytomegalovirus-associated. In a later analysis, CMV-associated beta chains were mostly HLA-associated, it appeared.

V was clipped by 8 bases and J by 4 bases, with 11 bases between them. The CDR3 is 12 residues long. Germline V gene lookup returns CDR1 WSHSY and CDR2 SAAADI. The PCR ran on 60 Vbeta and 13 Jbeta primers. Produced via immunoSEQ multiplex PCR; TCRdb's table is partial and in-frame only. The repertoire consists of over 150,000 clones, with about 80% occurring once and the leading ten covering less than 1.6%. This chain connects TRBV10-2 to TRBJ1-2; no reliable D call. This clonotype was sampled from a girl between 5 and 17 years old in good health and CMV-seropositive. Source material: PBMCs. In nucleotides, the CDR3 is TGCGCCAGCGGGCCCGGTCTCTATGGCTACACCTTC. It yields the protein CASGPGLYGYTF.